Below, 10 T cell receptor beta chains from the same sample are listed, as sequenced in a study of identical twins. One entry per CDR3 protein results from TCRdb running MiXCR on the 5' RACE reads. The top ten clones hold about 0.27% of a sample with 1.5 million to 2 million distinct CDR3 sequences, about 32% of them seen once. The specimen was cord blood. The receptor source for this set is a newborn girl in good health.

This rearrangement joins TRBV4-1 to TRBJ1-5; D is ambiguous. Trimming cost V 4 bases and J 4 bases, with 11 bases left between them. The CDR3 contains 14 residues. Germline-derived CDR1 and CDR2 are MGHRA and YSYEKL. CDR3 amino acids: CASSRQIQNQPQHF. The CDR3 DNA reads TGCGCCAGCAGCCGACAAATACAAAATCAGCCCCAGCATTTT.

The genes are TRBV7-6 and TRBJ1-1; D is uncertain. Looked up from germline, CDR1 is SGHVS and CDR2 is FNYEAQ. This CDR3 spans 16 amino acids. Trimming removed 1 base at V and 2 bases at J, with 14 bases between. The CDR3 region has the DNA TGTGCCAGCAGCTTAGGGCCCGACTTGTTTAACACTGAAGCTTTCTTT. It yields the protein CASSLGPDLFNTEAFF.

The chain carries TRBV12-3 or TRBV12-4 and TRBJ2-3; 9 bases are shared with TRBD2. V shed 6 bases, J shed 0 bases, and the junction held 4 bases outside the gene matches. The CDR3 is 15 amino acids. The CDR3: CASSIAGESTDTQYF. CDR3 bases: TGTGCCAGCAGCATAGCGGGAGAGAGCACAGATACGCAGTATTTT.

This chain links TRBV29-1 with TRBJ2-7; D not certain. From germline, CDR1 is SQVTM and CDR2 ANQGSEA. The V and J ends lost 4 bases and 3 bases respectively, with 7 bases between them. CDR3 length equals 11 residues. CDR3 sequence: CSVGLDYEQYF. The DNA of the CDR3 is TGCAGCGTTGGGCTAGACTACGAGCAGTACTTC.

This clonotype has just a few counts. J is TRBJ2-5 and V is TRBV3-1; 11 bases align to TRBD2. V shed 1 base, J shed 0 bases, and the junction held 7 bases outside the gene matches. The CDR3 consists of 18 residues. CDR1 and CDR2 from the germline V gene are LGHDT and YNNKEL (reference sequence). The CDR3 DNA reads TGTGCCAGCAGCCAAGGACTAGCGGGGAGCGGGTACCAAGAGACCCAGTACTTC. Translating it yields CASSQGLAGSGYQETQYF.

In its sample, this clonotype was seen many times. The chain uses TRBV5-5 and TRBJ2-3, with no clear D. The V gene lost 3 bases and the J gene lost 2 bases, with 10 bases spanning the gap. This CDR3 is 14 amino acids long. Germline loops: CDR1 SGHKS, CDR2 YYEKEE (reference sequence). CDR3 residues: CASSYDPFTDTQYF. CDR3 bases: TGTGCCAGCAGCTATGACCCATTCACAGATACGCAGTATTTT.

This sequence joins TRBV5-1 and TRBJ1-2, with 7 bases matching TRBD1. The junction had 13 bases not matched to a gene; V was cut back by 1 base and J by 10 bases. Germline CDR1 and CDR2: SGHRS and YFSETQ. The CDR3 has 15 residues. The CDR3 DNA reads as TGCGCCAGCAGCTTGACGGCAAAGGGGGCGAGGAACTACACCTTC. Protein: CASSLTAKGARNYTF.

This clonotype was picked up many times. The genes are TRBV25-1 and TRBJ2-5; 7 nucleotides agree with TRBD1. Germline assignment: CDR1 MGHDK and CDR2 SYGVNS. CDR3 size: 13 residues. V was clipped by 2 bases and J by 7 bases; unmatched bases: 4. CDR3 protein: CASSEQGVWTQYF. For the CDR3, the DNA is TGTGCCAGCAGTGAACAGGGGGTTTGGACCCAGTACTTC.

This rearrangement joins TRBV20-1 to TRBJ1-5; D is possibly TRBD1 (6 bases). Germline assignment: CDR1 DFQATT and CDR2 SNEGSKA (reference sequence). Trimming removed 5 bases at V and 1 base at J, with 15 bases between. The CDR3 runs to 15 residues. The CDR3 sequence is CSAPRGSGSNQPQHF. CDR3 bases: TGCAGTGCTCCGAGGGGGTCCGGGAGCAATCAGCCCCAGCATTTT.

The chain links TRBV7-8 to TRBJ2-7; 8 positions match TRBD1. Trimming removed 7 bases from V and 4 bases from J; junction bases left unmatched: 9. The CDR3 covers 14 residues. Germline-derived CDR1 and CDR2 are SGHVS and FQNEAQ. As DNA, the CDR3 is TGTGCCAGCAATTACAGGGGGTGGTTATACGAGCAGTACTTC. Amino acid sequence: CASNYRGWLYEQYF.